This paragraph covers one T cell receptor (beta chain) sequence. Its antigen is unknown. In blood CD8+ and CD4+ T cells, TCR beta underwent sequencing. TEMRA cells were FACS-enriched, and CD8+ and CD4+ T cells were isolated negatively. When the RNA was reverse transcribed, random hexamers were used with an input of about 0.5 to 1 ug. Multiplex PCR with immunoSEQ amplified the TCR beta CDR3 across 54 Vbeta and 13 Jbeta. Via MiXCR, TCRdb re-called the immunoSEQ multiplex PCR reads, giving one row per CDR3 protein. Found here are around 130,000 distinct CDR3 sequences, 91% of them singletons; the top ten hold around 0.24%. The entry originates in a study of CD8 T cells in Susac syndrome. Study-wide results and caveats: The study conceded that relatively few individuals underwent its TCR sequencing and HLA analysis.

This receptor was identified in a human donor with multiple sclerosis. Sequencing used CD8+ T cells from PBMCs.

Written as DNA, the CDR3 is TGCAGCCTGGGACACTCCACCGGGGAGCTGTTTTTT. It translates to CSLGHSTGELFF. The chain joins TRBV29-1 to TRBJ2-2, with D possibly TRBD1 on 6 matching bases. The CDR3 has 12 amino acids. V was shortened by 8 bases and J by 4 bases, with 11 bases between the two germline ends. From germline, CDR1 is SQVTM and CDR2 ANQGSEA.